Below, 5 T cell receptor beta chains from the same sample are listed, as sequenced in a study of blood T cell repertoires in COVID-19. Some clones are missing from TCRdb's copy, which holds only in-frame ones; the method was immunoSEQ multiplex PCR. Found here are some 300,000 clones, 85% to 90% of them singletons; the top ten hold 6% to 8%. The sequenced material came from peripheral blood. The receptors here all came from a woman between 45 and 60 years old with COVID-19, enrolled during active disease.

The chain carries TRBV19 and TRBJ1-2; D is possibly TRBD1 (6 bases). Germline V gene data show CDR1 as LNHDA and CDR2 as SQIVND (reference sequence). V lost 6 bases to trimming and J lost 7 bases, with 21 bases between them. There are 15 residues in the CDR3. The CDR3: CASSNQFTGRSGYTF. The CDR3 DNA follows: TGTGCCAGTAGCAACCAATTTACAGGGAGAAGTGGCTACACCTTC.

The chain uses TRBV3-1 (or the pseudogene TRBV3-2) and TRBJ1-6; 8 bases fit TRBD1. Germline CDR1 and CDR2: LGHDT and YNNKEL (reference sequence). This CDR3 contains 17 residues. V shed 0 bases, J shed 8 bases, and the junction held 9 bases outside the gene matches. Here the CDR3 DNA reads TGTGCCAGCAGCCAAGACTCCATTGGACAGGGATATTCACCCCTCCACTTT. Its protein product is CASSQDSIGQGYSPLHF.

The J gene is TRBJ2-1, the V gene TRBV29-1; 7 nucleotides match TRBD2. The germline gives CDR1 SQVTM, CDR2 ANQGSEA. J gave up 11 bases and V 3 bases, and 10 bases lay outside the gene matches. The CDR3 loop spans 13 amino acids. The CDR3 here is CSVDRAGSAQQFF. The CDR3 DNA reads as TGCAGCGTTGATCGAGCGGGGTCGGCTCAGCAGTTCTTC.

The chain employs TRBV3-1 (or the pseudogene TRBV3-2) and TRBJ1-1, with 8 bases matching TRBD1. From germline, CDR1 is LGHDT and CDR2 YNNKEL (reference sequence). The V gene end was trimmed by 4 bases and the J gene end by 8 bases; junction bases not matched to a gene: 9. The CDR3 spans 14 residues. The CDR3 region is CASSPRTGMLEAFF. CDR3 nucleotides: TGTGCCAGCAGCCCCCGGACAGGGATGCTAGAAGCTTTCTTT.

The rearrangement joins TRBV6-5 to TRBJ1-2, with TRBD1 matching over 11 bases. V lost 4 bases, J lost 4 bases, and 5 bases stayed unmatched. This CDR3 region has 15 residues. Germline CDR1 is MNHEY and CDR2 is SVGAGI. The CDR3 loop reads CASSWDRGLSYGYTF. CDR3 DNA: TGTGCCAGCAGTTGGGACAGGGGGTTAAGCTATGGCTACACCTTC.